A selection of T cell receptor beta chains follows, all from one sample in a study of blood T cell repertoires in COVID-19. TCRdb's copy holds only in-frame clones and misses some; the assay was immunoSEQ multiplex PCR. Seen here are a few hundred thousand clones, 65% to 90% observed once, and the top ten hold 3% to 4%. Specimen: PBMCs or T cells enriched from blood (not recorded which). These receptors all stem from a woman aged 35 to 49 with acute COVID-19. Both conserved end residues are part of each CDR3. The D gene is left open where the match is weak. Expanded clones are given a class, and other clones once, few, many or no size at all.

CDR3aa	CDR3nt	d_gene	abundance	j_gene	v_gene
CASSFDSDYEQYF	TGTGCCAGCAGTTTTGACTCAGACTACGAGCAGTACTTC	-	-	TRBJ2-7	TRBV12-3/TRBV12-4
CASSHDRSSYEQYF	TGTGCCAGCAGCCACGACAGGAGCTCCTACGAGCAGTACTTC	-	-	TRBJ2-7	TRBV7-8
CASSRRTSGRRRGDTQYF	TGTGCCAGCAGCCGGAGGACTAGCGGGAGGAGGAGGGGTGATACGCAGTATTTT	TRBD2	-	TRBJ2-3	TRBV7-2
CASSLRTSGRLTNTGELFF	TGCGCCAGCAGCTTACGGACTAGCGGCCGCCTTACGAACACCGGGGAGCTGTTTTTT	TRBD2	-	TRBJ2-2	TRBV5-1
CACKTGTGGGNEQFF	TGCGCCTGCAAAACCGGGACAGGGGGCGGGAATGAGCAGTTCTTC	TRBD1	-	TRBJ2-1	TRBV5-1
CASSLMGLAGAGELFF	TGTGCCAGCAGCTTAATGGGACTAGCGGGAGCCGGGGAGCTGTTTTTT	TRBD2	-	TRBJ2-2	TRBV7-3
CASSKDRGYNEQFF	TGTGCCAGCAGCAAGGACAGGGGGTACAATGAGCAGTTCTTC	TRBD1	once	TRBJ2-1	TRBV7-3
CAWSEEARGQPQHF	TGTGCCTGGAGTGAAGAGGCCCGGGGTCAGCCCCAGCATTTT	-	-	TRBJ1-5	TRBV30
CASSLWASGRWAYEQYF	TGTGCCAGCAGTTTATGGGCTAGCGGGAGGTGGGCCTACGAGCAGTACTTC	TRBD2	-	TRBJ2-7	TRBV28
CAISESRTQYF	TGTGCCATCAGTGAGTCGAGGACGCAGTATTTT	-	-	TRBJ2-3	TRBV10-3
CASSSTRLAGATQYF	TGTGCCAGCAGCTCGACACGCTTAGCGGGAGCCACCCAGTACTTC	TRBD2	-	TRBJ2-5	TRBV11-3
CASGLAQGGGMNTEAFF	TGTGCCAGCGGCTTAGCACAGGGTGGGGGAATGAACACTGAAGCTTTCTTT	-	-	TRBJ1-1	TRBV28
CASSLAGQVNTEAFF	TGCGCCAGCAGCTTGGCTGGTCAGGTTAACACTGAAGCTTTCTTT	-	-	TRBJ1-1	TRBV5-1
CASSEEGDGRATGANVLTF	TGTGCCAGCAGCGAAGAAGGGGACGGGAGGGCGACTGGGGCCAACGTCCTGACTTTC	TRBD2	-	TRBJ2-6	TRBV4-2
CASSLTGIEQFF	TGTGCCAGCAGCTTAACAGGCATTGAGCAGTTCTTC	-	-	TRBJ2-1	TRBV7-6
CASSTPRGTGFYEQYF	TGCGCCAGCAGCACACCCCGGGGGACAGGATTCTACGAGCAGTACTTC	TRBD1	-	TRBJ2-7	TRBV4-1
CASSLTGLSYEQYF	TGTGCCAGCAGCCTGACAGGCCTCTCCTACGAGCAGTACTTC	-	-	TRBJ2-7	TRBV27
CASSRGLPYNEQFF	TGTGCCAGTAGTCGGGGACTACCCTACAATGAGCAGTTCTTC	TRBD2	-	TRBJ2-1	TRBV19
CASSEGWGDTGELFF	TGTGCCAGCAGCGAAGGTTGGGGCGACACCGGGGAGCTGTTTTTT	-	-	TRBJ2-2	TRBV11-2
CATSDSANYNEQFF	TGTGCCACCAGTGATTCAGCGAACTACAATGAGCAGTTCTTC	-	-	TRBJ2-1	TRBV24-1
CATSRSPLSGRPTDTQYF	TGTGCCACCAGCAGATCCCCCCTTAGCGGGAGGCCCACAGATACGCAGTATTTT	TRBD2	-	TRBJ2-3	TRBV15
CASCKTGARGETQYF	TGTGCCAGCTGCAAGACAGGGGCCAGGGGAGAGACCCAGTACTTC	TRBD1	-	TRBJ2-5	TRBV5-6
CASSQEQAGGPREQFF	TGCGCCAGCAGCCAAGAGCAAGCGGGAGGGCCTCGTGAGCAGTTCTTC	TRBD2	once	TRBJ2-1	TRBV4-1
CATSWAANTGELFF	TGCGCCACCTCGTGGGCAGCGAACACCGGGGAGCTGTTTTTT	-	-	TRBJ2-2	TRBV4-1
CASSLAGTDTQYF	TGTGCCAGCAGCCTGGCGGGCACAGATACGCAGTATTTT	-	-	TRBJ2-3	TRBV11-2
CASSLQGAINEQFF	TGTGCCAGCAGCCTACAGGGGGCTATCAATGAGCAGTTCTTC	TRBD1	-	TRBJ2-1	TRBV7-9
CASFDSFSGNSPLHF	TGTGCCAGCTTCGACAGCTTCAGCGGGAATTCACCCCTCCACTTT	-	once	TRBJ1-6	TRBV3-1/TRBV3-2
CATSDFRGSEQYF	TGTGCCACCAGTGATTTTCGAGGCTCCGAGCAGTACTTC	-	-	TRBJ2-7	TRBV24-1
CASSLSGSGVYEQFF	TGTGCCAGCAGCCTCAGTGGGTCGGGGGTTTATGAGCAGTTCTTC	-	-	TRBJ2-1	TRBV7-3
CAWSVASGAYEQYF	TGTGCCTGGAGTGTAGCTAGCGGAGCCTACGAGCAGTACTTC	TRBD2	-	TRBJ2-7	TRBV30
CASSQGVSSLNEQFF	TGTGCCAGCAGCCAAGGGGTCTCTAGCTTGAATGAGCAGTTCTTC	-	few	TRBJ2-1	TRBV4-2
CASSPTTRISSYNEQFF	TGTGCCAGTAGTCCGACTACACGTATAAGCTCCTACAATGAGCAGTTCTTC	-	-	TRBJ2-1	TRBV19
CASRSFTSSYNSPLHF	TGTGCCAGCAGGTCCTTCACTAGCTCCTATAATTCACCCCTCCACTTT	-	few	TRBJ1-6	TRBV7-2
CASSLGTGYAYGYTF	TGTGCCAGCAGCTTAGGGACAGGGTACGCCTATGGCTACACCTTC	TRBD1	once	TRBJ1-2	TRBV7-8
CASSTGGFSGYNEQFF	TGTGCCAGCAGCACCGGGGGTTTTTCGGGCTACAATGAGCAGTTCTTC	-	-	TRBJ2-1	TRBV11-2
CASSTPPAGEDYEQYF	TGTGCCAGTAGTACCCCTCCGGCGGGAGAAGACTACGAGCAGTACTTC	TRBD2	-	TRBJ2-7	TRBV19
CASSANGRGRETQYF	TGTGCCAGCAGCGCAAATGGCCGAGGCCGAGAGACCCAGTACTTC	-	-	TRBJ2-5	TRBV13
CASSPDRDSGQYF	TGTGCCAGCTCACCGGACAGAGATAGTGGGCAGTACTTC	-	-	TRBJ2-7	TRBV18
CASSPDRGRYEQYF	TGTGCCAGCAGCCCCGACAGGGGGCGTTACGAGCAGTACTTC	TRBD1	-	TRBJ2-7	TRBV11-3
CASSSGGLKAYEQYF	TGTGCCAGCAGCTCTGGAGGGCTCAAGGCCTACGAGCAGTACTTC	-	once	TRBJ2-7	TRBV5-4
CASSQGILRDQPQHF	TGTGCCAGCAGCCAAGGGATACTTCGGGATCAGCCCCAGCATTTT	-	once	TRBJ1-5	TRBV3-1/TRBV3-2
CASSRGDSRYEQYF	TGTGCCAGCAGTAGAGGGGACTCCCGCTACGAGCAGTACTTC	-	-	TRBJ2-7	TRBV21-1
CASSLTGGTGEAFF	TGTGCCAGCAGTTTGACAGGGGGGACGGGTGAAGCTTTCTTT	TRBD1	-	TRBJ1-1	TRBV6-4
CASSKTGPLGANTEAFF	TGTGCCAGCAGCAAGACAGGGCCTCTCGGGGCGAACACTGAAGCTTTCTTT	TRBD1	-	TRBJ1-1	TRBV28
CASSTGGALYSNQPQHF	TGTGCCAGTAGTACGGGGGGGGCTCTATATAGCAATCAGCCCCAGCATTTT	-	-	TRBJ1-5	TRBV19
CASIQSARLVGRLFF	TGTGCCAGCATCCAATCCGCCAGACTAGTCGGGAGACTGTTCTTC	-	-	TRBJ2-1	TRBV7-2
CASRLGRVTGELFF	TGTGCCAGCAGACTCGGCAGGGTTACCGGGGAGCTGTTTTTT	-	-	TRBJ2-2	TRBV28
CASSFRQGVNSPLHF	TGTGCCAGCAGCTTTCGGCAGGGGGTAAATTCACCCCTCCACTTT	TRBD1	-	TRBJ1-6	TRBV7-8
CAISGTAIPNYGYTF	TGTGCCATCAGTGGGACAGCCATCCCTAACTATGGCTACACCTTC	-	few	TRBJ1-2	TRBV10-3
CASSQGLLGPNYGYTF	TGTGCCAGCAGCCAAGGTCTACTAGGGCCTAACTATGGCTACACCTTC	-	-	TRBJ1-2	TRBV14
CASSARRRESSYNEQFF	TGTGCCAGCAGTGCCCGGAGGCGGGAGAGCTCCTACAATGAGCAGTTCTTC	TRBD2	-	TRBJ2-1	TRBV2
CASSIGQGSNQPQHF	TGTGCCAGTAGTATAGGGCAGGGGAGCAATCAGCCCCAGCATTTT	-	-	TRBJ1-5	TRBV19
CASSRQGDQETQYF	TGCGCCAGCAGCAGACAGGGGGATCAAGAGACCCAGTACTTC	TRBD1	-	TRBJ2-5	TRBV10-1
CASRWGDNTEAFF	TGTGCCAGTAGGTGGGGGGACAACACTGAAGCTTTCTTT	-	-	TRBJ1-1	TRBV19
CASSPDRQYGYTF	TGTGCCAGCTCACCTGACAGACAGTATGGCTACACCTTC	-	-	TRBJ1-2	TRBV18
CASSLDSSGVGGYTF	TGTGCCAGCAGCTTAGATAGTTCAGGGGTTGGCGGCTACACCTTC	-	-	TRBJ1-2	TRBV7-9
CASNRVDNEKLFF	TGTGCCAGCAACAGGGTAGATAATGAAAAACTGTTTTTT	-	-	TRBJ1-4	TRBV28
CASSLARTSGRALGADTQYF	TGCGCCAGCAGCTTGGCCAGGACTAGCGGGAGGGCCCTAGGAGCAGATACGCAGTATTTT	TRBD2	-	TRBJ2-3	TRBV5-1
CASSSEVRIYGYTF	TGTGCCAGCAGCTCCGAGGTACGGATCTATGGCTACACCTTC	-	-	TRBJ1-2	TRBV2
CASSPYKLAGVQRSEQYF	TGTGCCAGCAGTCCTTACAAACTAGCGGGAGTACAACGGTCGGAGCAGTACTTC	TRBD2	once	TRBJ2-7	TRBV28